The rows below give T cell receptor beta chains drawn from one sample of a study of T cell responses to AZD1222 COVID-19 vaccine. TCRdb's table, derived via immunoSEQ multiplex PCR, lists solely in-frame clones and lacks some. The sample lists 100,000 or so clones, more than 90% occurring once. The input for sequencing was peripheral blood, taken on day 0 of AZD1222 vaccination. Receptors were obtained from an adult in good health. Each CDR3 is given with its conserved first and last residue. Fields, in order: CDR3 protein, CDR3 DNA, clone size, V gene, J gene, D gene. D genes are given only for firm matches. Some rows mark clone size as missing; the rest say once, few, many or name a class of expanded clone.

CDR3: CASNRQGLGNQPQHF
DNA: TGTGCCAGCAATCGACAGGGGTTGGGAAATCAGCCCCAGCATTTT
size: -
V: TRBV2
J: TRBJ1-5
D: TRBD1

CDR3: CASSSRQGRGGYTF
DNA: TGTGCCAGCAGTTCCCGACAGGGGCGGGGTGGCTACACCTTC
size: -
V: TRBV5-6
J: TRBJ1-2
D: TRBD1

CDR3: CASEKGGDLMTSGATDTQYF
DNA: TGTGCCTCCGAGAAGGGGGGGGATCTTATGACTAGCGGGGCCACAGATACGCAGTATTTT
size: -
V: TRBV30
J: TRBJ2-3
D: TRBD2

CDR3: CASSLTTDTEAFF
DNA: TGTGCCAGCAGCTTAACTACAGACACTGAAGCTTTCTTT
size: -
V: TRBV7-3
J: TRBJ1-1
D: -

CDR3: CASSPLRGGKYNEQFF
DNA: TGTGCCAGCAGTCCTCTCCGTGGGGGGAAATACAATGAGCAGTTCTTC
size: -
V: TRBV27
J: TRBJ2-1
D: -

CDR3: CASSQELGTYIRGAFF
DNA: TGTGCCAGCAGCCAAGAGTTAGGGACATACATCAGAGGGGCTTTCTTT
size: -
V: TRBV4-2
J: TRBJ1-1
D: -

CDR3: CASSMQGYGNEQFF
DNA: TGTGCCAGCAGCATGCAGGGGTACGGGAATGAGCAGTTCTTC
size: -
V: TRBV14
J: TRBJ2-1
D: -

CDR3: CATSESIITWKDTGELFF
DNA: TGTGCCACCAGCGAATCCATTATAACCTGGAAGGACACCGGGGAGCTGTTTTTT
size: -
V: TRBV24-1
J: TRBJ2-2
D: -

CDR3: CASSLHGTGPTYGYTF
DNA: TGTGCCAGCAGCCTGCACGGGACAGGGCCGACCTATGGCTACACCTTC
size: few
V: TRBV9
J: TRBJ1-2
D: TRBD1

CDR3: CASARGPHEQYF
DNA: TGTGCCAGCGCCCGAGGGCCCCACGAGCAGTACTTC
size: -
V: TRBV25-1
J: TRBJ2-7
D: -

CDR3: CASSHSEKLFF
DNA: TGTGCCAGCAGTCACAGTGAAAAACTGTTTTTT
size: -
V: TRBV28
J: TRBJ1-4
D: -

CDR3: CASRAMGLGNEQFF
DNA: TGTGCCAGCAGGGCCATGGGATTGGGCAATGAGCAGTTCTTC
size: -
V: TRBV3-1/TRBV3-2
J: TRBJ2-1
D: -

CDR3: CASSLVGGYGYTF
DNA: TGTGCCAGCAGCTTAGTCGGTGGTTATGGCTACACCTTC
size: -
V: TRBV11-3
J: TRBJ1-2
D: -

CDR3: CASSYTGLDIQYF
DNA: TGTGCCAGCAGCTACACAGGGTTGGACATTCAGTACTTC
size: -
V: TRBV14
J: TRBJ2-4
D: -

CDR3: CASSPESNTEAFF
DNA: TGTGCCAGCAGCCCCGAGTCGAACACTGAAGCTTTCTTT
size: -
V: TRBV6-5
J: TRBJ1-1
D: -

CDR3: CASLEQGGTEAFF
DNA: TGCGCCAGCCTAGAACAGGGAGGTACTGAAGCTTTCTTT
size: -
V: TRBV5-1
J: TRBJ1-1
D: -

CDR3: CASSLLYSGVYEQYF
DNA: TGTGCCAGCAGCTTACTCTATAGCGGGGTCTACGAGCAGTACTTC
size: -
V: TRBV7-9
J: TRBJ2-7
D: TRBD2

CDR3: CASSNRPGEIGNTIYF
DNA: TGTGCCAGCAGTAACCGCCCAGGGGAAATAGGAAACACCATATATTTT
size: -
V: TRBV6-6
J: TRBJ1-3
D: -

CDR3: CASTKGRFSGNTIYF
DNA: TGTGCCAGCACCAAGGGACGGTTCTCTGGAAACACCATATATTTT
size: -
V: TRBV5-6
J: TRBJ1-3
D: -

CDR3: CSVGVVTGVTEAFF
DNA: TGCAGCGTTGGCGTGGTAACTGGCGTGACTGAAGCTTTCTTT
size: -
V: TRBV29-1
J: TRBJ1-1
D: -

CDR3: CASSFRTSGSTDTQYF
DNA: TGTGCCAGCAGCTTCAGGACTAGCGGGAGCACAGATACGCAGTATTTT
size: once
V: TRBV7-2
J: TRBJ2-3
D: TRBD2

CDR3: CASSDSSGNTIYF
DNA: TGTGCCAGCAGTGACAGCTCTGGAAACACCATATATTTT
size: -
V: TRBV28
J: TRBJ1-3
D: -

CDR3: CASSQDRGGQETQYF
DNA: TGTGCCAGCAGCCAAGATCGAGGGGGGCAAGAGACCCAGTACTTC
size: -
V: TRBV14
J: TRBJ2-5
D: -

CDR3: CASSRTAANYGYTF
DNA: TGTGCCAGCAGCAGGACAGCGGCAAACTATGGCTACACCTTC
size: -
V: TRBV7-9
J: TRBJ1-2
D: -

CDR3: CSVLVVENTEAFF
DNA: TGCAGCGTTCTTGTGGTCGAGAACACTGAAGCTTTCTTT
size: -
V: TRBV29-1
J: TRBJ1-1
D: -

CDR3: CASSRSTQSGNTIYF
DNA: TGCGCCAGCAGCCGATCGACCCAGTCCGGAAACACCATATATTTT
size: -
V: TRBV4-3
J: TRBJ1-3
D: -

CDR3: CASSSSGRENNEQFF
DNA: TGTGCCAGCAGCTCTAGCGGGAGGGAGAACAATGAGCAGTTCTTC
size: -
V: TRBV7-3
J: TRBJ2-1
D: TRBD2

CDR3: CATSDLSNTGTGPYNEQFF
DNA: TGTGCCACCAGTGATCTATCTAACACCGGGACAGGGCCCTACAATGAGCAGTTCTTC
size: -
V: TRBV24-1
J: TRBJ2-1
D: TRBD1

CDR3: CASSDGREGQPQHF
DNA: TGTGCCAGTAGTGACGGACGGGAGGGTCAGCCCCAGCATTTT
size: -
V: TRBV19
J: TRBJ1-5
D: -

CDR3: CASSQTGGSNEQFF
DNA: TGTGCCAGCAGCCAGACAGGGGGGAGCAATGAGCAGTTCTTC
size: once
V: TRBV3-1/TRBV3-2
J: TRBJ2-1
D: TRBD1

CDR3: CASSRGTTAYEQYF
DNA: TGTGCCAGCAGCAGAGGGACAACCGCCTACGAGCAGTACTTC
size: -
V: TRBV7-2
J: TRBJ2-7
D: -

CDR3: CASTQKGRRELFF
DNA: TGTGCCAGCACCCAGAAAGGCCGACGGGAGCTGTTTTTT
size: -
V: TRBV5-6
J: TRBJ2-2
D: -

CDR3: CASNGHGSYEQYF
DNA: TGTGCCAGCAACGGACATGGCTCCTACGAGCAGTACTTC
size: -
V: TRBV6-6
J: TRBJ2-7
D: -

CDR3: CASSLDRDTGELFF
DNA: TGTGCCAGCAGCTTGGACAGGGACACCGGGGAGCTGTTTTTT
size: -
V: TRBV7-3
J: TRBJ2-2
D: TRBD1

CDR3: CASSLVSSSSYEQYF
DNA: TGTGCCAGCAGCTTAGTCTCTAGTAGCTCCTACGAGCAGTACTTC
size: -
V: TRBV7-2
J: TRBJ2-7
D: -

CDR3: CATSKGRGRAEAFF
DNA: TGTGCCACCTCTAAGGGGAGGGGACGGGCTGAAGCTTTCTTT
size: -
V: TRBV19
J: TRBJ1-1
D: -

CDR3: CASSRLREKLFF
DNA: TGCGCCAGCAGCCGCTTGAGGGAAAAACTGTTTTTT
size: -
V: TRBV10-2
J: TRBJ1-4
D: -

CDR3: CASSPREGYQPQHF
DNA: TGTGCCAGCAGTCCCCGGGAGGGGTATCAGCCCCAGCATTTT
size: -
V: TRBV21-1
J: TRBJ1-5
D: -

CDR3: CASSRLAGDNEQFF
DNA: TGTGCCAGCAGCAGACTAGCGGGGGACAATGAGCAGTTCTTC
size: -
V: TRBV3-1/TRBV3-2
J: TRBJ2-1
D: TRBD2

CDR3: CASSLGRRGEQYF
DNA: TGTGCCAGCAGCCTCGGGAGGCGGGGCGAGCAGTACTTC
size: -
V: TRBV4-2
J: TRBJ2-7
D: TRBD2

CDR3: CASTRDPLLGNTIYF
DNA: TGTGCCAGCACCAGAGATCCTCTCCTTGGAAACACCATATATTTT
size: -
V: TRBV7-3
J: TRBJ1-3
D: -

CDR3: CSVEGLAGPSSYNEQFF
DNA: TGCAGCGTTGAAGGACTAGCGGGGCCGAGCTCCTACAATGAGCAGTTCTTC
size: -
V: TRBV29-1
J: TRBJ2-1
D: TRBD2

CDR3: CASRGSPGDTGELFF
DNA: TGTGCCAGCAGAGGGAGCCCTGGAGACACCGGGGAGCTGTTTTTT
size: -
V: TRBV7-8
J: TRBJ2-2
D: -

CDR3: CASSLIAAYNEQFF
DNA: TGTGCCAGCAGCTTAATAGCGGCCTACAATGAGCAGTTCTTC
size: once
V: TRBV7-8
J: TRBJ2-1
D: -

CDR3: CASSLVTGENTQYF
DNA: TGTGCCAGCAGCTTAGTGACTGGGGAGAATACGCAGTATTTT
size: -
V: TRBV7-2
J: TRBJ2-3
D: -

CDR3: CASSLQLAVSTDTQYF
DNA: TGTGCCAGCAGCTTACAACTAGCGGTTAGCACAGATACGCAGTATTTT
size: -
V: TRBV11-1
J: TRBJ2-3
D: TRBD2

CDR3: CASSIGGENTEAFF
DNA: TGTGCCAGTAGTATAGGAGGGGAGAACACTGAAGCTTTCTTT
size: -
V: TRBV19
J: TRBJ1-1
D: -

CDR3: CASSLTGSVSYNEQFF
DNA: TGTGCCAGCAGCTTAACCGGCAGCGTTTCCTACAATGAGCAGTTCTTC
size: -
V: TRBV7-3
J: TRBJ2-1
D: -

CDR3: CASSDRSRGTGYTF
DNA: TGTGCCAGCAGTGACCGATCAAGGGGTACTGGCTACACCTTC
size: -
V: TRBV6-1
J: TRBJ1-2
D: -